These 10 T cell receptor beta chains were all obtained from the same sample, sequenced in a study of blood T cell repertoires in COVID-19. Sequencing was performed with immunoSEQ multiplex PCR; in TCRdb, only in-frame clones are kept and a portion is missing. The top ten hold approximately 6.8% of the sample, which has approximately 300,000 clones, 80% to 95% seen once. Source material: peripheral blood. These receptor sequences come from a woman aged 30 to 39 with COVID-19, enrolled during active disease.

This chain joins TRBV5-6 and TRBJ2-7; no reliable D call. V was clipped by 4 bases and J by 3 bases, with 11 bases between them. The CDR3 contains 13 residues. The germline gives CDR1 SGHDT, CDR2 YYEEEE. Written as DNA, the CDR3 is TGTGCCAGCAGCCCCGAGAGGAGCTACGAGCAGTACTTC. As protein: CASSPERSYEQYF.

The chain employs TRBV30 and TRBJ1-1; the D gene is possibly TRBD1 (5 bases). Germline CDR1 GTSNPN, CDR2 SVGIG (reference sequence). V lost 0 bases and J 1 base, leaving 9 bases between the germline ends. The CDR3 runs 14 residues. The CDR3 region is CAWSVRQRNTEAFF. CDR3 coding DNA: TGTGCCTGGAGTGTACGACAGAGGAACACTGAAGCTTTCTTT.

The chain couples TRBV3-1 (or the pseudogene TRBV3-2) to TRBJ1-1, with no clear D. Trimming removed 4 bases at V and 7 bases at J, with 19 bases between. The germline CDR1 and CDR2 sequences are LGHDT and YNNKEL (reference sequence). There are 15 residues in the CDR3. CDR3 in DNA: TGTGCCAGCAGCCCTACAAGGACCCGGGGTATTGAAGCTTTCTTT. This encodes CASSPTRTRGIEAFF.

This chain links TRBV9 with TRBJ2-3; 7 bases map to TRBD1. This CDR3 has 14 amino acids. CDR1 and CDR2 (germline): SGDLS, YYNGEE. The V and J ends lost 8 bases and 2 bases, in that order; junction bases with no gene match: 8. CDR3 protein: CASGQGGYTDTQYF. The CDR3 nucleotides read TGTGCCAGTGGACAAGGGGGCTACACAGATACGCAGTATTTT. Full variable domain (outside the CDR3, taken from reference TRBV9 and TRBJ2-3): DSGVTQTPKHLITATGQRVTLRCSPRSGDLSVYWYQQSLDQGLQFLIQYYNGEERAKGNILERFSAQQFPDLHSELNLSSLELGDSALYFCASGQGGYTDTQYFGPGTRLTVL.

The chain links TRBV28 to TRBJ2-3; maybe TRBD1 (6 bases). Trimming took 3 bases from V and 3 from J, leaving 13 bases between them. This CDR3 spans 15 amino acids. Germline V lookup: CDR1 MDHEN, CDR2 SYDVKM. Here the CDR3 DNA reads TGTGCCAGCAGTTTTTTGGGGGCAGGGACAGATACGCAGTATTTT. Encoded protein: CASSFLGAGTDTQYF.

This clone was detected only once. Compared with germline, one end of the junction differs, possibly owing to a read error. This same CDR3 is encoded by further DNA sequences in the sample. The chain combines TRBV7-2 with TRBJ1-1; 8 nucleotides align to TRBD1. The germline CDR1 and CDR2 sequences are SGHTA and FQGNSA. This CDR3 is 14 amino acids long. CDR3 bases: TGTGCTAGCAGCCAGGGGGCTGCTTACACTGAAGCTTTCTTT. This translates into CASSQGAAYTEAFF.

This CDR3 reads CASSLKGDWVSEQYF. DNA of the CDR3: TGTGCCAGCAGTTTGAAGGGGGATTGGGTGAGCGAGCAGTACTTC. V and J are TRBV27 and TRBJ2-7, with a possible D match to TRBD1 (6 bases). The CDR3 has 15 residues. Germline loops: CDR1 MNHEY, CDR2 SMNVEV (reference sequence). Trimming pared 3 bases from V and 6 bases from J, leaving 18 bases between.

This chain links TRBV30 with TRBJ1-5, with TRBD1 matching over 8 bases. The germline gives CDR1 GTSNPN, CDR2 SVGIG (reference sequence). The ends lost 0 bases at V and 4 bases at J; junction bases unmatched: 2. This CDR3 has 14 residues. The CDR3 bases are TGTGCCTGGAGTGTTACAGGGGGTAATCAGCCCCAGCATTTT. Protein: CAWSVTGGNQPQHF.

The V call is TRBV19, the J call TRBJ2-1, with D possibly being TRBD2 (6 bases). V was pared by 11 bases and J by 4 bases, with 18 bases between. The CDR3 is made up of 14 amino acids. Germline assignment: CDR1 LNHDA and CDR2 SQIVND (reference sequence). CDR3 amino acids: CAVGRGTSYNEQFF. The CDR3 bases are TGTGCCGTGGGGCGAGGGACTTCATACAATGAGCAGTTCTTC.

The chain joins TRBV28 to TRBJ1-2, with 10 bases fitting TRBD1. The CDR3 contains 15 residues. V dropped 5 bases and J dropped 7; count of bases not matched to a gene: 10. Germline CDR1 is MDHEN and CDR2 is SYDVKM. The CDR3 DNA reads as TGTGCCAGCAGTACGACAGGGGGCTGGGGAGGTGGCTACACCTTC. As protein: CASSTTGGWGGGYTF.